This T cell receptor beta chain was captured by sequencing in a study of OX40 agonist ivuxolimab in advanced cancers. Generated by immunoSEQ multiplex PCR, the TCRdb table keeps only in-frame clones and is missing some. The sample shows tens of thousands of clones, 94% of them seen only once. The germline V gene encodes CDR1 SGHTA and CDR2 FQGNSA. The V and J ends lost 3 bases and 7 bases, in that order; junction bases with no gene match: 2. This CDR3 is 12 amino acids long. This chain joins TRBV7-2 and TRBJ2-7, with 8 bases aligning to TRBD1. The origin of this receptor is an adult with an advanced solid tumor such as melanoma, head and neck, liver or kidney cancer. The source material was CD4+ or CD8+ T cells sorted from blood, sampled in a trial of the OX40 agonist ivuxolimab. The CDR3 region is CASSFGQGEQYF. In DNA form, the CDR3 reads TGTGCCAGCAGCTTCGGACAGGGTGAGCAGTACTTC.